This entry lists 29 T cell receptor beta chains sequenced from one sample in a study of tumor-infiltrating lymphocytes in primary liver carcinoma. Unsorted bulk tissue (roughly 17-32 mg) underwent RNA and DNA co-extraction. From around 520 ng of total RNA, TCR beta-specific cDNA was reverse-transcribed using a constant-region primer. Sequencing libraries for TCR beta derived from three nested multiplex PCR rounds that used slightly modified ARM-PCR. Use of TRBV1-TRBV30 forward primers with a C-beta reverse primer characterized the first two PCR rounds, which lasted about 11 cycles each. One entry per CDR3 protein, called by TCRdb with MiXCR from the multiplex PCR reads. The sample holds approximately 110,000 distinct CDR3 sequences; around 64% are singletons and the top ten take 8.4%. The sample was liver tumor tissue from sampling region 3. Subset indicated: tumor region T3, left-lateral pole. The receptors here all came from a woman between 55 and 75 years old with primary liver carcinoma and hepatitis B virus infection.

Comment on this clonotype: One end of the junction is discordant with germline, which a read error may explain. V is TRBV6-2 or TRBV6-3 and J is TRBJ1-5, with unresolved D. From germline, CDR1 is MNHEY and CDR2 SVGEGT. There are 16 residues in the CDR3. The CDR3 DNA is TGTACCAGCAGCCCAAGTAGGGTAAGGAACAATCAGCCCCAGCATTTT. This codes for CTSSPSRVRNNQPQHF.

This clonotype was counted ten times or more. This chain connects TRBV6-5 to TRBJ1-2, with 7 bases fitting TRBD1. This CDR3 contains 14 residues. The V and J ends lost 6 bases and 7 bases, in that order; junction bases with no gene match: 11. CDR1 MNHEY and CDR2 SVGAGI come from the germline V gene. CDR3 nucleotides: TGTGCCAGCAGCAGACAGGGCGGTTCGGGTGGCTACACCTTC. Protein sequence: CASSRQGGSGGYTF.

The V call is TRBV20-1, the J call TRBJ1-1, with 7 nucleotides matching TRBD1. After removal of 7 bases from V and 4 bases from J, the junction contained 6 bases not matched to a gene. Germline V gene sequence: CDR1 DFQATT, CDR2 SNEGSKA (reference sequence). This CDR3 contains 12 residues. The CDR3 coding sequence is TGCAGTGTTCCCACAGGGGCCACTGAAGCTTTCTTT. Amino acids: CSVPTGATEAFF.

This clonotype has a count of ten or more. The chain employs TRBV29-1 and TRBJ2-7, with TRBD1 identical over 7 bases. V shed 5 bases and J 1 base; nucleotides not matched to a gene: 2. This CDR3 has 12 amino acids. Looked up from germline, CDR1 is SQVTM and CDR2 is ANQGSEA. CDR3 protein: CSVKTGSYEQYF. The CDR3 coding sequence is TGCAGCGTTAAGACAGGGTCCTACGAGCAGTACTTC.

Notes on this clonotype: It may be a read error: a sequence one base away is much more abundant. The chain recombines TRBV12-3 or TRBV12-4 with TRBJ2-3, with 9 bases fitting TRBD1. TRBJ1-5 matches the DNA end more closely, so the J call is doubtful. The CDR3 is 17 residues long. CDR3 protein: CASRISGTGIGTDTQHF. In DNA form, the CDR3 reads TGTGCCAGCAGGATATCCGGGACAGGGATCGGAACAGATACGCAGCATTTT.

This clonotype was observed a few times. The CDR3 nucleotides read TGTGCCAGCAGTGTTCTTCCCAACACCGGGGAGCTGTTTTTT. It specifies CASSVLPNTGELFF. This chain uses TRBV6-4 with TRBJ2-2, with D unclear. There are 14 residues in the CDR3. In germline, CDR1 is MRHNA, CDR2 SNTAGT. V was shortened by 4 bases and J by 2 bases, with 8 bases between the two germline ends.

With respect to this clonotype: The junction does not match germline at one end; this may be a read error. The chain has TRBV5-4 and TRBJ2-1; D might be TRBD2 (7 bases). The CDR3 runs to 15 residues. Germline V gene lookup returns CDR1 SGHNT and CDR2 YYREEE (reference sequence). DNA for the CDR3: TGTACCAGCAGCCGGGAGGAGGGGGCCTACAATGAGCAGTTCTTC. The encoded protein is CTSSREEGAYNEQFF.

Details on this clonotype: At one of its ends the junction is not consistent with the germline gene, which may arise from a read error. J is TRBJ2-7 and V is TRBV7-9, with 8 positions matching TRBD1. Germline V gene sequence: CDR1 SEHNR, CDR2 FQNEAQ (reference sequence). The CDR3 is made up of 15 amino acids. DNA for the CDR3: TGTGCCAACAGCTTAGACGGGACAGGAGTCTACGAGCAGTACTTC. This encodes CANSLDGTGVYEQYF.

Comment on this clonotype: Lacking the conserved final phenylalanine or tryptophan, this CDR3 likely reflects a read error. No DNA is shown, since the ends of the CDR3 on it are uncertain; the CDR3 is the one TCRdb lists. V and J are TRBV11-3 and TRBJ2-1; TRBD2 is the table's D call and was not checked against the DNA. Per the germline V gene, CDR1 is SGHNT and CDR2 is YENEEA. The CDR3 is made up of 15 amino acids, end residues included. This CDR3 is CASSLGTSGKLERFL.

The chain couples TRBV13 to TRBJ2-7; D is uncertain. V was pared by 5 bases and J by 5 bases, with 10 bases between. The CDR3 covers 12 residues. Germline V lookup: CDR1 PRHDT, CDR2 FYEKMQ (reference sequence). The CDR3 loop is CASSIPFDEQYF. The CDR3, as DNA: TGTGCCAGCAGCATTCCCTTCGACGAGCAGTACTTC.

This clonotype was observed a handful of times. The junction and the germline gene differ at one end; a read error may be behind it. The chain is built from TRBV11-1 and TRBJ2-1; D may match TRBD1 or TRBD2 (6 bases each). The CDR3 contains 15 residues. Germline V gene lookup returns CDR1 SGHAT and CDR2 FQDESV (reference sequence). CDR3 in amino acids: CASSLGGTTCNEQFF. CDR3 DNA sequence: TGTGCTAGCAGCCTAGGGGGGACGACCTGCAATGAGCAGTTCTTC.

Details on this clonotype: Germline and junction disagree at one end, which may indicate a read error. The rearrangement links TRBV11-2 to TRBJ1-1; D gene uncertain. This CDR3 contains 13 residues. Germline assignment: CDR1 SGHAT and CDR2 FQNNGV. CDR3 coding DNA: TGTACCAGCAGCTTAGAGGGTGACACTGAAGCTTTCTTT. Protein sequence: CTSSLEGDTEAFF.

Of note for this clonotype: A much larger clonotype is one base distant, so this may be a read error. This chain uses TRBV12-3 or TRBV12-4 with TRBJ2-2; maybe TRBD2 (5 bases). The CDR3 totals 18 residues. The CDR3 spells CASSFYVGRASNTGELLF. The CDR3 DNA is TGTGCCAGCAGTTTCTATGTCGGGCGGGCTTCGAACACCGGGGAGCTGCTTTTT.

A few counts support this clonotype. A much bigger clone sits one base away, suggesting this may be a read error. This chain uses TRBV4-2 with TRBJ2-1; 8 nucleotides match TRBD2. The CDR3 loop spans 17 amino acids. CDR1 is LGHNA and CDR2 is YNFKEQ in the germline V gene. The CDR3 DNA reads as TGTACCAGCAGCCAAGATGCGCGGGAGGTCCGGGTGGATGAGCAGTTCTTC. Encoded protein: CTSSQDAREVRVDEQFF.

This clonotype was observed at least ten times. J is TRBJ1-1 and V is TRBV12-3 or TRBV12-4; 8 bases align to TRBD1. V dropped 5 bases and J dropped 1; count of bases not matched to a gene: 6. This CDR3 spans 15 amino acids. The CDR3 nucleotides are TGTGCCAGCAGTCCGTGGACAGGGACGAACACTGAAGCTTTCTTT. This encodes CASSPWTGTNTEAFF.

To note about this clonotype: An end of the junction differs from the germline gene, which may be a read error. This chain connects TRBV11-1 to TRBJ2-1; 7 nucleotides align to TRBD2. Per the germline V gene, CDR1 is SGHAT and CDR2 is FQDESV (reference sequence). The CDR3 is 15 amino acids. The CDR3 loop is CTSSSASGLHNKQLF. Here the CDR3 DNA reads TGTACCAGCAGCTCGGCTAGCGGTCTACACAATAAGCAGTTATTC.

The chain links TRBV20-1 to TRBJ2-1; no reliable D call. Per germline, CDR1 DFQATT and CDR2 SNEGSKA (reference sequence). The germline V and J ends were trimmed by 3 bases and 7 bases, with 16 bases remaining between them. The length of the CDR3 is 14 residues. CDR3 nucleotide sequence: TGCAGTGCTAGGGGGTCCCCCTCGAGGAATGAGCAGTTCTTC. Protein sequence: CSARGSPSRNEQFF.

By sample fraction, this clonotype is medium-sized. This chain links TRBV11-2 with TRBJ1-2, with D possibly being TRBD1 (5 bases). Trimming shortened V by 6 bases and J by 2 bases, and 10 bases separated the two germline ends. The germline V gene has CDR1 SGHAT and CDR2 FQNNGV. The CDR3 has 13 amino acids. For the CDR3, the DNA is TGTGCCAGCAGGATAACAGGAAACTATGGCTACACCTTC. It codes for CASRITGNYGYTF.

This clonotype was observed at least ten times. CDR3 nucleotides: TGCGCCAGCAGCTTGGTTTATCGGAATTCACCCCTCCACTTT. Its protein product is CASSLVYRNSPLHF. This chain links TRBV5-1 with TRBJ1-6; D is undetermined. V was pared by 0 bases and J by 7 bases, with 8 bases between. This CDR3 has 14 residues. CDR1 is SGHRS and CDR2 is YFSETQ in the germline V gene.

With respect to this clonotype: A much larger clonotype is one base distant, so this may be a read error. The V gene is TRBV5-5, the J gene TRBJ2-2, with 7 bases lining up with TRBD1. Germline CDR1 and CDR2: SGHKS and YYEKEE (reference sequence). The CDR3 is made up of 15 amino acids. The CDR3 DNA reads TGTACCAGCAGCCCGTCGACAGGGTTTACCGGGGAGCTGTTTTTT. Residues: CTSSPSTGFTGELFF.

The J gene is TRBJ2-2, the V gene TRBV6-1; TRBD2 agrees at 8 bases. Germline-derived CDR1 and CDR2 are MNHNS and SASEGT. The V gene end was trimmed by 4 bases and the J gene end by 8 bases; junction bases not matched to a gene: 12. The CDR3 consists of 16 residues. Written as DNA, the CDR3 is TGTGCCAGCAGTGTCGAGGGACTAGTAAGGGGTGGGGAGCTGTTTTTT. Protein product: CASSVEGLVRGGELFF.

Worth noting for this clonotype: This may be a read error, as it is one base from a much larger clone. V and J are TRBV28 and TRBJ2-5; D is possibly TRBD1 (6 bases). CDR1 and CDR2 (germline): MDHEN, SYDVKM. The length of the CDR3 is 16 residues. The CDR3 reads CTSSSRLGQFQETQYF. As DNA, the CDR3 is TGTACCAGCAGTTCACGCTTGGGACAATTCCAAGAGACCCAGTACTTC.

As for this clonotype: In this CDR3 the conserved last residue, phenylalanine or tryptophan, is missing, so a read error is likely. The chain joins TRBV6-1 to TRBJ2-3; D may be TRBD1 (6 bases). The CDR3 totals 14 residues. The germline V gene has CDR1 MNHNS and CDR2 SASEGT. Trimming stripped 7 bases from V and 9 bases from J, with 20 bases between. In DNA, the CDR3 is TGTGCCAGCAATGTTTCAGGGGATGGAAGGACGCAGTATTTG. Translating gives CASNVSGDGRTQYL.

On this clonotype: The CDR3 end shows no conserved phenylalanine or tryptophan, and so a read error is likely. The chain carries TRBV11-3 and TRBJ2-4; D may be TRBD2 (5 bases). The V end lost 10 bases, the J end lost 0 bases, and 16 bases lay between the germline ends. Germline V lookup: CDR1 SGHNT, CDR2 YENEEA. This CDR3 contains 15 residues. CDR3 in DNA: TGTGCCAATAGCCCACGGGGTTTAGCCAAAAACATTCAGTACTTA. Its protein product is CANSPRGLAKNIQYL.

This chain links TRBV12-3 or TRBV12-4 with TRBJ2-1; D unclear. With 1 base removed from V and 5 bases from J, the gap between germline ends came to 15 bases. The CDR3 is 16 residues long. This chain's CDR3 is CASSLVVGCAHNEQFF. Written as DNA, the CDR3 is TGTGCCAGCAGTTTAGTGGTGGGGTGCGCCCACAATGAGCAGTTCTTC.

The rearrangement links TRBV12-3 or TRBV12-4 to TRBJ2-1, with D perhaps TRBD1 or TRBD2 (5 bases each). This CDR3 has 16 amino acids. CDR3 residues: CANSRVVWGSDNEQFF. The CDR3 nucleotides are TGTGCTAACAGTAGAGTTGTGTGGGGGAGCGACAATGAGCAGTTCTTC.

On this clonotype itself: One base away lies a much larger clone, so this may be a sequencing read error. The chain is built from TRBV14 and TRBJ1-4; maybe TRBD1 (5 bases). The V gene lost 4 bases and the J gene lost 8 bases, with 20 bases spanning the gap. The V gene's germline CDR1 is SGHDN and CDR2 FVKESK. The CDR3 totals 16 residues. The CDR3 reads CASSRVAGSQGEKLFF. In nucleotides, the CDR3 is TGTGCCAGCAGCCGAGTAGCAGGGAGTCAGGGAGAAAAACTGTTTTTT.

As for this clonotype: Relative to the germline gene, one junction end is altered; a read error may explain this. The CDR3 is CTSSLETQYF. For the CDR3, the DNA is TGTACCAGTAGCCTAGAGACCCAGTACTTC. V usage is TRBV12-3 or TRBV12-4 and J usage is TRBJ2-5; D is undetermined. This CDR3 region has 10 residues.

This clonotype was seen just once. A single base separates this from a much larger clone, so it may be a read error. V usage is TRBV14 and J usage is TRBJ2-2, with 12 bases aligning to TRBD2. The CDR3 has 15 amino acids. The V gene end was trimmed by 1 base and the J gene end by 7 bases; junction bases not matched to a gene: 1. Germline lookup yields CDR1 SGHDN and CDR2 FVKESK. The CDR3 region is CASSQGLAGVGELFF. In nucleotides, the CDR3 is TGTGCCAGCAGCCAAGGACTAGCGGGAGTCGGGGAGCTGTTTTTT. The variable domain in full, completed from reference TRBV14 and TRBJ2-2, reads EAGVTQFPSHSVIEKGQTVTLRCDPISGHDNLYWYRRVMGKEIKFLLHFVKESKQDESGMPNNRFLAERTGGTYSTLKVQPAELEDSGVYFCASSQGLAGVGELFFGEGSRLTVL.